Following are 4 T cell receptor beta chains from one sample sequenced in a study of beta chain features in type 1 diabetes. The authors reverse transcribed all of the isolated RNA, so sequencing captured expressed TCRB transcripts. Clones were read by immunoSEQ multiplex PCR, and TCRdb kept only the in-frame ones, dropping some. The repertoire holds hundreds of thousands of clones, with roughly 30% as singletons. Sequenced sample: naive CD4+ T cells from blood. Receptors originate from a man aged 18 to 30 in good health.

J is TRBJ2-7 and V is TRBV7-2; 7 nucleotides match TRBD1. Per the germline V gene, CDR1 is SGHTA and CDR2 is FQGNSA. The J segment lost 3 bases and the V segment lost 8 bases, leaving 13 bases of the junction unmatched. CDR3 length: 15 amino acids. The CDR3 loop reads CASAPGGQGHYEQYF. CDR3 nucleotide sequence: TGTGCCAGCGCTCCAGGGGGACAAGGACACTACGAGCAGTACTTC.

This clone has a handful of counts. This rearrangement joins TRBV25-1 to TRBJ2-5; the D gene could be TRBD1 or TRBD2 (5 bases each). Germline V gene sequence: CDR1 MGHDK, CDR2 SYGVNS. CDR3 length equals 16 residues. Trimming pared 2 bases from V and 3 bases from J, leaving 16 bases between. CDR3 bases: TGTGCCAGCAGTGAAGGCGGCCGAGGGGATGAAGAGACCCAGTACTTC. This translates into CASSEGGRGDEETQYF.

The table lists this clone with a few counts. The chain has TRBV7-2 and TRBJ1-5; D may be TRBD1 (6 bases). V shed 8 bases and J shed 7 bases, with 15 bases lying between them. This CDR3 comprises 13 residues. Germline CDR1 is SGHTA and CDR2 is FQGNSA. This CDR3 is CASRRGREQPQHF. The CDR3 nucleotides are TGTGCCAGCCGCAGGGGACGGGAACAGCCCCAGCATTTT.

The chain links TRBV28 to TRBJ1-2; TRBD1 matches 7 bases. The CDR3 has 14 amino acids. V lost 6 bases to trimming and J lost 3 bases; unmatched junction nucleotides: 7. Germline V gene data show CDR1 as MDHEN and CDR2 as SYDVKM. The CDR3 sequence is CASRGDRQDYGYTF. CDR3 in DNA: TGTGCCAGCAGGGGGGACAGACAAGACTATGGCTACACCTTC.